This T cell receptor beta chain was identified in a study of shared clonotypes between healthy human individuals. Assay used: immunoSEQ multiplex PCR; TCRdb lists only in-frame clones, some missing. The table records about 820,000 clones, roughly 92% of them present only once. This CDR3 is 14 amino acids long. Germline values: CDR1 MNHEY, CDR2 SMNVEV (reference sequence). With 1 base removed from V and 0 bases from J, the gap between germline ends came to 7 bases. The naive CD8 fraction comprised CD45RO-negative cells positively selected for CCR7 and excluded terminally differentiated effector memory CD45RA+ cells.

Sequenced sample: naive CD8+ T cells sorted from blood. The chain is built from TRBV27 and TRBJ2-7; D may correspond to TRBD1 or TRBD2 (5 bases each). This TCR came from a man younger than 40 in good health. CDR3 region: CASSLFGGSYEQYF. CDR3 DNA sequence: TGTGCCAGCAGTTTATTTGGGGGCTCCTACGAGCAGTACTTC.